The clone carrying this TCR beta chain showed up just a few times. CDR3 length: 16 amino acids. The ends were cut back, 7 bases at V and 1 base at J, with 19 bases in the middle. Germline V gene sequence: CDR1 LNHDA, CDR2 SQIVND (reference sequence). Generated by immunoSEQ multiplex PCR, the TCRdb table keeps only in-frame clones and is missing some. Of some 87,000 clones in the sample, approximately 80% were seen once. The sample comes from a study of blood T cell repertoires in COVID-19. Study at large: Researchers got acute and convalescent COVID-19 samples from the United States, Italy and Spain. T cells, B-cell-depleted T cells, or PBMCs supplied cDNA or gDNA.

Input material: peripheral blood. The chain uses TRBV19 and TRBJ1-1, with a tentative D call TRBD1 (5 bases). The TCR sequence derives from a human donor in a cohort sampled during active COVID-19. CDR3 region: CASTSGRIAQNTEAFF. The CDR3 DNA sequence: TGTGCCAGTACCTCAGGGAGGATAGCCCAGAACACTGAAGCTTTCTTT.